This T cell receptor beta chain was captured in a study of blood T cell repertoires in COVID-19. Study-wide background: PBMCs, B-cell-depleted T cells, or T cells provided the cDNA or gDNA that made up the material.

Trimming pared 0 bases from V and 2 bases from J, leaving 8 bases between. Germline values: CDR1 LNHNV, CDR2 YYDKDF (reference sequence). CDR3 length equals 15 residues. Methods used by the authors: Estimated nucleated cell counts came from reference gene primer amplification. The data were produced by immunoSEQ multiplex PCR, yet TCRdb's version contains in-frame clones alone and is incomplete. That table furnishes V, J and clone size, whereas the DNA furnished D and trimming. The table shows around 200,000 clones, with 70% to 90% occurring only once. Study members were between about 18 and 95 years old and lived in roughly 24 US regions. The table lists this clone with a count of one.

This clonotype originated in a man in his thirties or forties who had recovered from COVID-19. V and J are TRBV15 and TRBJ1-3; no clear D gene. The specimen was PBMCs or T cells enriched from blood (not recorded which). The CDR3 sequence is CATSRERITGNTIYF. The CDR3, as DNA: TGTGCCACCAGCAGAGAGAGGATAACTGGAAACACCATATATTTT.